This T cell receptor (beta chain) was sequenced during a study of cytotoxic CD8 clonotypes in ibrutinib-treated CLL. Across the study: Response samples were drawn at a median of about 13 months of treatment, range 6 to 36. Mean values per sample were roughly 250,000 productive templates and tens of thousands of productive rearrangements. Whole-study results and caveats: There were few public clonotypes, and on treatment they contracted or stayed stable.

The table came from immunoSEQ multiplex PCR; TCRdb's copy has only in-frame clones and leaves some out. The data contain 55,000 to 60,000 clones, 50% to 65% of them singletons. In the case of this clone: Its antigen is unknown.

This TCR was recovered from a human donor with chronic lymphocytic leukemia. The sequences come from PBMCs, collected at disease progression, from a patient treated with ibrutinib.

In DNA, the CDR3 is TGTGCCAGTAGTACTGGGACCTCAAGTCAGCCCCAGCATTTT. Its translation: CASSTGTSSQPQHF. The chain combines TRBV19 with TRBJ1-5; D may be TRBD1 (5 bases). Germline CDR1 and CDR2: LNHDA and SQIVND (reference sequence). The CDR3 spans 14 residues. Trimming removed 4 bases from V and 6 bases from J, with 13 bases in between.